The entry below gives a single T cell receptor beta chain sequence along with its context. Sequencing was performed with immunoSEQ multiplex PCR; in TCRdb, only in-frame clones are kept and a portion is missing. The sample lists 100,000 to 120,000 clones, over 60% occurring once. CDR1 and CDR2 from the germline V gene are MGHDK and SYGVNS. V dropped 2 bases and J dropped 1 base, with 20 bases sitting between them. CDR3 length: 18 residues. These data belong to a study of blood T cell repertoires in COVID-19. Study-level background: The United States, Italy and Spain provided the acute and convalescent COVID-19 samples. Sample material is recorded as cDNA or gDNA derived from T cells, B-cell-depleted T cells, or PBMCs.

This sequence originates from an elderly woman with acute or convalescent COVID-19. This chain uses TRBV25-1 with TRBJ2-5; D is undetermined. Input material: peripheral blood. In nucleotides, the CDR3 is TGTGCCAGCAGTGAAGGCCTAGTCAGATTTTTAGTCCAAGAGACCCAGTACTTC. Its protein is CASSEGLVRFLVQETQYF.